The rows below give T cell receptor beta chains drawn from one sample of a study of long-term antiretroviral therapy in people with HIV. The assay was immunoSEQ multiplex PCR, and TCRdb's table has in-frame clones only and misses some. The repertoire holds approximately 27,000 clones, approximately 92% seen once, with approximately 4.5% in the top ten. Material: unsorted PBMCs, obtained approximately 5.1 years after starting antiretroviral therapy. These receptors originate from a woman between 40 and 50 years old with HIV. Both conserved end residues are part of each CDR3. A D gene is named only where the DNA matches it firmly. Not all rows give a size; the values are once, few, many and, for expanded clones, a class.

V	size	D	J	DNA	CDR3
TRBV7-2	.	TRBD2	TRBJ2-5	TGTGCCAGCAGCTTCCAGCGGGGGCAAGAGACCCAGTACTTC	CASSFQRGQETQYF
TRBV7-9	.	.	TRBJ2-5	TGTGCCAGCCAAGACAGCACCCAAGAGACCCAGTACTTC	CASQDSTQETQYF
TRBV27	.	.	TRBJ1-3	TGTGCCAGCAGCCCCGGGCAGGGATGGAACACCATATATTTT	CASSPGQGWNTIYF
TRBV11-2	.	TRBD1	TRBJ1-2	TGTGCCAGCACCTCGACAGGGGGTGGAGGCTACACCTTC	CASTSTGGGGYTF
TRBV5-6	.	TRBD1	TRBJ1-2	TGTGCCAGCAGCCCCCCCGGGGAGGGACAGAGGAACTATGGCTACACCTTC	CASSPPGEGQRNYGYTF
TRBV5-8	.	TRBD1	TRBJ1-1	TGTGCCAGCAGCACAACCAGGGGGAGCACTGAAGCTTTCTTT	CASSTTRGSTEAFF
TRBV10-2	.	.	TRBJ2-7	TGCGCCAGCAGTGACCTCCGACAGTCTTGGTACGAGCAGTACTTC	CASSDLRQSWYEQYF
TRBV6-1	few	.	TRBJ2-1	TGTGCCAGCAGGGACGGCAGACTGGACAATGAGCAGTTCTTC	CASRDGRLDNEQFF
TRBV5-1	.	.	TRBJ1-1	TGCGCCAGCAGCTTGGCCGGCAGCACTGAAGCTTTCTTT	CASSLAGSTEAFF
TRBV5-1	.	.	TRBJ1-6	TGCGCCAGCAGCTTGGGTCAGGGAAGCTCCTATAATTCACCCCTCCACTTT	CASSLGQGSSYNSPLHF
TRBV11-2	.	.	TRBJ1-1	TGTGCCAGCAGCTTAGATCAACTTGTGAACACTGAAGCTTTCTTT	CASSLDQLVNTEAFF
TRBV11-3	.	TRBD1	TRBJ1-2	TGTGCCAGCAGCCAACGACAGGGGGGTAACTATGGCTACACCTTC	CASSQRQGGNYGYTF
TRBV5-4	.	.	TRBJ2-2	TGTGCCAGCAGCCCTGGGTGGGAGCTGTTTTTT	CASSPGWELFF
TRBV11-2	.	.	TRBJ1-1	TGTGCCAGCAGCTTATCCGTGCTTATGAACACTGAAGCTTTCTTT	CASSLSVLMNTEAFF
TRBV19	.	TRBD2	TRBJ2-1	TGTGCCAGTAGCTTCTCTGGGGGGGGAGCGGGCAATGAGCAGTTCTTC	CASSFSGGGAGNEQFF
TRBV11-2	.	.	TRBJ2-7	TGTGCCAGCAGCTTGTCGGGGCCCGAGCAGTACTTC	CASSLSGPEQYF
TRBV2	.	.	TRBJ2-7	TGTGCCAGCGGGGTGTTCTACGAGCAGTACTTC	CASGVFYEQYF
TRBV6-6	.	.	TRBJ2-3	TGTGCCAGCAGGTACCTGTCGGGCACAGATACGCAGTATTTT	CASRYLSGTDTQYF
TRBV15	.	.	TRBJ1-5	TGTGCCACCAGCAGAGATGCGAGAACAGGGCGGCAGCCCCAGCATTTT	CATSRDARTGRQPQHF
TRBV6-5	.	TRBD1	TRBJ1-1	TGTGCCAGCACCCGGACAGGTGAAATGAACACTGAAGCTTTCTTT	CASTRTGEMNTEAFF
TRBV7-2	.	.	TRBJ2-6	TGTGCCAGCAGCTTCTACAGCTCTGGGGCCAACGTCCTGACTTTC	CASSFYSSGANVLTF
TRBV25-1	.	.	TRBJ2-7	TGTGCCAGCAGCTCGGACTATTTCTACGAGCAGTACTTC	CASSSDYFYEQYF
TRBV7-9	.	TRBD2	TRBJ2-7	TGTGCCAGCAGCTTTAGCGGGAGGGCCAGTGACGAGCAGTACTTC	CASSFSGRASDEQYF